This T cell receptor (beta chain) originates from a study of blood T cells in healthy people across ages. The study, taken as a whole, reports: The long-lived group displayed more naive CD4+ cells, plus higher diversity, than the aged donors did.

Aged roughly 6 to 95, donors were systemically healthy Caucasians from Russia. Around 10 milliliters was the volume of peripheral blood drawn from each donor. A J-beta primer mix and a sample-barcoded 5' primer were used in a second PCR of about 7 to 12 cycles. TCRdb re-called the 5' RACE reads with MiXCR, one entry per CDR3 protein. The repertoire holds 1.5 million to 2 million distinct CDR3 sequences, with about 28% as singletons. The CDR3 consists of 14 residues. Germline values: CDR1 LNHNV, CDR2 YYDKDF (reference sequence). Trimming left V 5 bases short and J 4 bases short, with 14 bases between. On this clonotype itself: Its antigen is unknown.

This sequence originates from a woman aged 25 to 39 in good health. Specimen: blood. The chain carries TRBV15 and TRBJ1-1, with D possibly matching TRBD1 (6 bases). CDR3 bases: TGTGCCACCAGCTGGGGAAACAGGGCCACTGAAGCTTTCTTT. Residues: CATSWGNRATEAFF.